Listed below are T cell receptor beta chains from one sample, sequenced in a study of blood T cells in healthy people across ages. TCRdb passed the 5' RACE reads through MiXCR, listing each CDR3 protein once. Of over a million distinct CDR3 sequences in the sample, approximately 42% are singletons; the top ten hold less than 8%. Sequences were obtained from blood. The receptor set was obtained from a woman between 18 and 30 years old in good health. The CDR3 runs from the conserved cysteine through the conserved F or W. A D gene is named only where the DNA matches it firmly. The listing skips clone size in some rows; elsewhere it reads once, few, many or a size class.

CDR3nt: TGCGCCAGCAGCACGGGACTCGCAGATACGCAGTATTTT
CDR3aa: CASSTGLADTQYF
j_gene: TRBJ2-3
abundance: many
d_gene: .
v_gene: TRBV5-1

CDR3nt: TGTGCCAGCAGGCCAGACCCTGGGACTAATGAAAAACTGTTTTTT
CDR3aa: CASRPDPGTNEKLFF
j_gene: TRBJ1-4
abundance: .
d_gene: .
v_gene: TRBV2

CDR3nt: TGTGCCAGCAGCCATCAACTAGCTTCCTCCTACGAGCAGTACTTC
CDR3aa: CASSHQLASSYEQYF
j_gene: TRBJ2-7
abundance: few
d_gene: .
v_gene: TRBV7-9

CDR3nt: TGTGCCATCAGTCAGGGGACCTACGAGCAGTACTTC
CDR3aa: CAISQGTYEQYF
j_gene: TRBJ2-7
abundance: few
d_gene: .
v_gene: TRBV10-3

CDR3nt: TGCAGTGCTAGAGCAAAGACAGGGGGCGGATATGGCTACACCTTC
CDR3aa: CSARAKTGGGYGYTF
j_gene: TRBJ1-2
abundance: .
d_gene: TRBD1
v_gene: TRBV20-1

CDR3nt: TGTGCCATCAGTGCCACAGGGGCTTCTTACCAAGAGACCCAGTACTTC
CDR3aa: CAISATGASYQETQYF
j_gene: TRBJ2-5
abundance: .
d_gene: TRBD1
v_gene: TRBV10-3

CDR3nt: TGTGCCAGCAGGGGCAGCGCGAGCGAGCAGTACTTC
CDR3aa: CASRGSASEQYF
j_gene: TRBJ2-7
abundance: .
d_gene: .
v_gene: TRBV6-5

CDR3nt: TGTGCCAGCAGCTTACTCAGGGATCAGAACACTGAAGCTTTCTTT
CDR3aa: CASSLLRDQNTEAFF
j_gene: TRBJ1-1
abundance: few
d_gene: .
v_gene: TRBV7-2

CDR3nt: TGTGCCAGCAGTTTAGTAGGAGTGGCCCCGGGACAGGGATTCCACGAGCAGTACTTC
CDR3aa: CASSLVGVAPGQGFHEQYF
j_gene: TRBJ2-7
abundance: .
d_gene: TRBD1
v_gene: TRBV11-2

CDR3nt: TGCAGTGCTAGAGATATAGGCAGTGTACATGAAGCTTTCTTT
CDR3aa: CSARDIGSVHEAFF
j_gene: TRBJ1-1
abundance: .
d_gene: .
v_gene: TRBV20-1

CDR3nt: TGTGCCAGCAGTTACTCGAATGTGGCGGAGACCCAGTACTTC
CDR3aa: CASSYSNVAETQYF
j_gene: TRBJ2-5
abundance: few
d_gene: .
v_gene: TRBV6-6

CDR3nt: TGCGCCAGCAGCTTGGTGGGGGGGCAAGTCACTGAAGCTTTCTTT
CDR3aa: CASSLVGGQVTEAFF
j_gene: TRBJ1-1
abundance: few
d_gene: .
v_gene: TRBV5-1

CDR3nt: TGTGCCAGCAGTTTGGGCAGGGGCATCTACGAGCAGTACTTC
CDR3aa: CASSLGRGIYEQYF
j_gene: TRBJ2-7
abundance: few
d_gene: .
v_gene: TRBV27

CDR3nt: TGTGCCAGCTCACCTCGACAGGGGGGAGATGGGGCCAACGTCCTGACTTTC
CDR3aa: CASSPRQGGDGANVLTF
j_gene: TRBJ2-6
abundance: .
d_gene: TRBD1
v_gene: TRBV18

CDR3nt: TGTGCCAGCAGTGAACGCCCGAACAACTACAATGAGCAGTTCTTC
CDR3aa: CASSERPNNYNEQFF
j_gene: TRBJ2-1
abundance: .
d_gene: .
v_gene: TRBV2

CDR3nt: TGTGCCAGCAGCGTTGGTAGCGGGCCCAATGAGCAGTTCTTC
CDR3aa: CASSVGSGPNEQFF
j_gene: TRBJ2-1
abundance: .
d_gene: TRBD2
v_gene: TRBV7-8

CDR3nt: TGTGCCAGCAGCATTCCGGGCCCCCCGAACCACAATGAGCAGTTCTTC
CDR3aa: CASSIPGPPNHNEQFF
j_gene: TRBJ2-1
abundance: once
d_gene: .
v_gene: TRBV21-1

CDR3nt: TGCAGTGCTGGAGGCCTGCCAGCCGACACTGAAGCTTTCTTT
CDR3aa: CSAGGLPADTEAFF
j_gene: TRBJ1-1
abundance: .
d_gene: .
v_gene: TRBV20-1

CDR3nt: TGCAGCGTTGAAGACCCCGCAGTCTACAATGAGCAGTTCTTC
CDR3aa: CSVEDPAVYNEQFF
j_gene: TRBJ2-1
abundance: .
d_gene: .
v_gene: TRBV29-1

CDR3nt: TGTGCCATCAGCCCGGGACAGGATGAAGCTTTCTTT
CDR3aa: CAISPGQDEAFF
j_gene: TRBJ1-1
abundance: .
d_gene: TRBD1
v_gene: TRBV10-3

CDR3nt: TGTGCCAGCAGCTTCGGGACTAGCCATAACAATGAGCAGTTCTTC
CDR3aa: CASSFGTSHNNEQFF
j_gene: TRBJ2-1
abundance: .
d_gene: TRBD2
v_gene: TRBV7-9

CDR3nt: TGTGCCAGCAGCTCCGACCCCGGGACTGAAGCTTTCTTT
CDR3aa: CASSSDPGTEAFF
j_gene: TRBJ1-1
abundance: .
d_gene: .
v_gene: TRBV7-6

CDR3nt: TGTGCCAGCAGCGCGGGGCAGGGCGGAGGCTATGGCTACACCTTC
CDR3aa: CASSAGQGGGYGYTF
j_gene: TRBJ1-2
abundance: few
d_gene: .
v_gene: TRBV6-1

CDR3nt: TGTGCCAGCAGCTTCCTAGCGGGAGGGCATGTGGGAGAGCAGTTCTTC
CDR3aa: CASSFLAGGHVGEQFF
j_gene: TRBJ2-1
abundance: .
d_gene: TRBD2
v_gene: TRBV7-2

CDR3nt: TGTGCCAGCAGTCGTGGACTAGCGGGAGGGGGAGATACGCAGTATTTT
CDR3aa: CASSRGLAGGGDTQYF
j_gene: TRBJ2-3
abundance: few
d_gene: TRBD2
v_gene: TRBV12-3/TRBV12-4

CDR3nt: TGTGCCAGCAGTCCCTCCAAGGGCAGGAACTATGGCTACACCTTC
CDR3aa: CASSPSKGRNYGYTF
j_gene: TRBJ1-2
abundance: few
d_gene: .
v_gene: TRBV27

CDR3nt: TGTGACAGCAGCCGACTAGCGGCGGGATACAATGAGCAGTTCTTC
CDR3aa: CDSSRLAAGYNEQFF
j_gene: TRBJ2-1
abundance: .
d_gene: TRBD2
v_gene: TRBV11-3

CDR3nt: TGTGCCAGCGCGTCTCAGGGGACTTCAAATGGCTACACCTTC
CDR3aa: CASASQGTSNGYTF
j_gene: TRBJ1-2
abundance: .
d_gene: .
v_gene: TRBV6-1

CDR3nt: TGTGCCAGCAGCTTACTTACGGCAGGATCCTACGAGCAGTACTTC
CDR3aa: CASSLLTAGSYEQYF
j_gene: TRBJ2-7
abundance: few
d_gene: .
v_gene: TRBV11-2

CDR3nt: TGCAGCGCCGGACAGGGGATCATTAACTATGGCTACACCTTC
CDR3aa: CSAGQGIINYGYTF
j_gene: TRBJ1-2
abundance: .
d_gene: TRBD1
v_gene: TRBV29-1

CDR3nt: TGTGCCAGCAGCCGGACAGTGAGCTCCCACAATGAGCAGTTCTTC
CDR3aa: CASSRTVSSHNEQFF
j_gene: TRBJ2-1
abundance: .
d_gene: .
v_gene: TRBV5-6

CDR3nt: TGCGCCAGCAGCCAGGGTCTAGCGGAAGCCAAAAACATTCAGTACTTC
CDR3aa: CASSQGLAEAKNIQYF
j_gene: TRBJ2-4
abundance: few
d_gene: TRBD2
v_gene: TRBV5-1

CDR3nt: TGCAGTGCTATTACAATACGACTAGCGGGGCCCTCCTACAATGAGCAGTTCTTC
CDR3aa: CSAITIRLAGPSYNEQFF
j_gene: TRBJ2-1
abundance: few
d_gene: TRBD2
v_gene: TRBV20-1

CDR3nt: TGTGCCAGCAGTTACTCGACAGGGATAAATTTTCGTAAACCCAACGACGACTACGAGCAGTACTTC
CDR3aa: CASSYSTGINFRKPNDDYEQYF
j_gene: TRBJ2-7
abundance: .
d_gene: TRBD1
v_gene: TRBV6-5

CDR3nt: TGTGCCATCAGTGAGTCGAATACGGGGGGGGACAATGAGCAGTTCTTC
CDR3aa: CAISESNTGGDNEQFF
j_gene: TRBJ2-1
abundance: .
d_gene: TRBD2
v_gene: TRBV10-3

CDR3nt: TGTGCCAGCAGCGTAGCGTTGGGGGCCGACGAGCAGTACTTC
CDR3aa: CASSVALGADEQYF
j_gene: TRBJ2-7
abundance: .
d_gene: .
v_gene: TRBV9

CDR3nt: TGCAGCGCACTCGGGGACTGGGGTTATGGCTACACCTTC
CDR3aa: CSALGDWGYGYTF
j_gene: TRBJ1-2
abundance: few
d_gene: .
v_gene: TRBV29-1

CDR3nt: TGTGCCAGCAGGTGGACCATGGGGCTATACGAGCAGTACTTC
CDR3aa: CASRWTMGLYEQYF
j_gene: TRBJ2-7
abundance: .
d_gene: .
v_gene: TRBV2

CDR3nt: TGTGCCAGCAAAGATGATGTCGGAGGCTACACCTTC
CDR3aa: CASKDDVGGYTF
j_gene: TRBJ1-2
abundance: .
d_gene: .
v_gene: TRBV6-6

CDR3nt: TGTGCCAGTAGTAGCCCGGCAGGAGGTGAAGCTTTCTTT
CDR3aa: CASSSPAGGEAFF
j_gene: TRBJ1-1
abundance: .
d_gene: .
v_gene: TRBV19

CDR3nt: TGTGCCAGCAGCCAAGGATTTGGGGGGGGATTCCAAGAGACCCAGTACTTC
CDR3aa: CASSQGFGGGFQETQYF
j_gene: TRBJ2-5
abundance: few
d_gene: TRBD2
v_gene: TRBV4-2

CDR3nt: TGTGCCAGCAGCCAAAGCCATGGGACTCCACAGCATTTT
CDR3aa: CASSQSHGTPQHF
j_gene: TRBJ1-5
abundance: .
d_gene: .
v_gene: TRBV3-1

CDR3nt: TGTGCCAGCAGCCCTCCGTCAGGGACTAGCGTGGTTCTCCCATACAATGAGCAGTTCTTC
CDR3aa: CASSPPSGTSVVLPYNEQFF
j_gene: TRBJ2-1
abundance: .
d_gene: TRBD2
v_gene: TRBV4-2

CDR3nt: TGTGCCAGCAGACCGGGACAGAACTATGGCTACACCTTC
CDR3aa: CASRPGQNYGYTF
j_gene: TRBJ1-2
abundance: many
d_gene: TRBD1
v_gene: TRBV6-6

CDR3nt: TGCGCCAGCAGCCAAGAAGACAGGCGGGACACTGAAGCTTTCTTT
CDR3aa: CASSQEDRRDTEAFF
j_gene: TRBJ1-1
abundance: many
d_gene: .
v_gene: TRBV4-1